This T cell receptor beta chain comes out of a study of control samples from healthy donors and cancer patients. The protocol was immunoSEQ multiplex PCR, while the TCRdb copy is restricted to in-frame clones and leaves out a portion. The data contain around 180,000 clones, about 90% of them seen just once; the ten biggest clones take up about 5.3%. Germline V gives CDR1 MNHNS, CDR2 SASEGT. The CDR3 is 15 amino acids. Trimming took 1 base from V and 1 from J, leaving 11 bases between them. The source of this sequence is a woman in her twenties or thirties in good health. Sequenced: blood. This chain connects TRBV6-1 to TRBJ2-7; either TRBD1 or TRBD2 may fit D (5 bases each). The CDR3 here is CASSEGWGISYEQYF. The CDR3 DNA follows: TGTGCCAGCAGTGAAGGGTGGGGGATTTCCTACGAGCAGTACTTC.